This entry describes one T cell receptor (beta chain). Germline V gives CDR1 SEHNR, CDR2 FQNEAQ (reference sequence). The CDR3 contains 12 residues. The ends were cut back, 5 bases at V and 2 bases at J, with 5 bases in the middle. This specimen comes from a study of blood T cell repertoires in COVID-19. Study-wide background: Sites across the United States, Italy and Spain contributed samples from acute and convalescent COVID-19. Sample material is recorded as cDNA or gDNA derived from T cells, B-cell-depleted T cells, or PBMCs.

In the authors' methods: For nucleated cells, counts were estimated from reference gene primer amplification. The data were produced by immunoSEQ multiplex PCR, yet TCRdb's version contains in-frame clones alone and is incomplete. V, J and clone size are those of that table, while D and trimming were read from the DNA. The sample holds 95,000 to 150,000 clones; 87% are singletons and the top ten take 30%. The chain uses TRBV7-9 and TRBJ2-3; D unresolved. Sample: peripheral blood. The source of this sequence is a woman in her seventies with acute or convalescent COVID-19. CDR3 sequence (DNA): TGTGCCAGCAGCCGTTACACAGATACGCAGTATTTT. Its translation: CASSRYTDTQYF.